Listed here are 3 T cell receptor beta chains from one sample, sequenced in a study of CD4 and CD8 cells across lung adenocarcinoma regions. TCRdb re-called the PCR reads through MiXCR, storing one row per CDR3 protein. The sample yields some 9,700 distinct CDR3 sequences, 45% to 55% seen once. Material for sequencing was CD8+ T cells from the margin of a lung tumor. Receptors were obtained from a female donor with lung adenocarcinoma. The CD4 and CD8 labels of this study may be unreliable.

In DNA, the CDR3 is TGTGCGCGGGGTGCCAAAGACACGCAGTACTTC. It encodes CARGAKDTQYF. This sequence joins TRBV27 and TRBJ2-4; possibly TRBD2 for D (6 bases). The CDR3 consists of 11 residues. CDR1 and CDR2 from the germline V gene are MNHEY and SMNVEV (reference sequence).

The chain employs TRBV4-1 and TRBJ1-2; D is perhaps TRBD1 (6 bases). V shed 4 bases and J shed 2 bases, with 20 bases lying between them. CDR1 and CDR2 from the germline V gene are MGHRA and YSYEKL. This CDR3 has 17 residues. CDR3 loop: CASSPRRGGPLNYGYTF. Written as DNA, the CDR3 is TGCGCCAGCAGCCCCAGGAGAGGGGGACCACTCAACTATGGCTACACCTTC.

V and J are TRBV12-3 or TRBV12-4 and TRBJ1-3; D ambiguous. The V end lost 2 bases, the J end lost 2 bases, and 4 bases lay between the germline ends. This CDR3 has 13 residues. The CDR3 sequence is CASSLFPGNTIYF. CDR3 DNA: TGTGCCAGCAGTTTATTCCCTGGAAACACCATATATTTT.